The present T cell receptor (beta chain) was sequenced within a study of blood T cell repertoires in COVID-19. Study details: Donors in the United States, Italy and Spain gave samples during acute or convalescent COVID-19.

The protocol was immunoSEQ multiplex PCR, while the TCRdb copy is restricted to in-frame clones and leaves out a portion. The profile shows some 100,000 clones, around 89% of them singletons. The germline V and J ends were trimmed by 2 bases and 2 bases, with 8 bases remaining between them. The CDR3 extends over 14 amino acids. Germline V gene sequence: CDR1 MDHEN, CDR2 SYDVKM. The clonotype comes from a woman aged 80 or older with active COVID-19. V and J are TRBV28 and TRBJ2-3, with D unclear. Sequences were obtained from peripheral blood. The CDR3 DNA is TGTGCCAGCAGTTTAGGCGGATACACAGATACGCAGTATTTT. As protein: CASSLGGYTDTQYF.